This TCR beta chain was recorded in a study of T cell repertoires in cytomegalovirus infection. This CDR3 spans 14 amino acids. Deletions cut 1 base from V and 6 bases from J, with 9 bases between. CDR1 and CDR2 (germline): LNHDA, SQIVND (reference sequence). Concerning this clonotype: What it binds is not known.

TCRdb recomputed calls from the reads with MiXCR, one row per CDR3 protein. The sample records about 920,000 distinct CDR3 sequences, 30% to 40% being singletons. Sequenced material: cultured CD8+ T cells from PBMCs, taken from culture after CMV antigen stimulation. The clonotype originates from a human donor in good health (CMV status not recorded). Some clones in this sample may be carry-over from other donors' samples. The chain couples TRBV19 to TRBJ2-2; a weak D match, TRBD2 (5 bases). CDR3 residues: CASSIVGVSGELFF. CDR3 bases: TGTGCCAGTAGTATAGTCGGGGTATCCGGGGAGCTGTTTTTT.